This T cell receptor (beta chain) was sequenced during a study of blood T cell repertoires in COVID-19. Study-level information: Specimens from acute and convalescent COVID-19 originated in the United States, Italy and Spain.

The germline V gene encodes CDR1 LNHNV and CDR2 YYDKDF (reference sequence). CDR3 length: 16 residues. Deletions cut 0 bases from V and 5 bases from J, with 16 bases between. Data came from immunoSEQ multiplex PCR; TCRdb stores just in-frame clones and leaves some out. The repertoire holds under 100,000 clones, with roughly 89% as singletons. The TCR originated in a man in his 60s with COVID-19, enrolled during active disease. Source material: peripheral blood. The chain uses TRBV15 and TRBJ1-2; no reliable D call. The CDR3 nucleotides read TGTGCCACCAGCAGAGATTTGCAGATCGTCCCATATGGCTACACCTTC. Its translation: CATSRDLQIVPYGYTF. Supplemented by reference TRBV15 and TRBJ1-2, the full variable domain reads DAMVIQNPRYQVTQFGKPVTLSCSQTLNHNVMYWYQQKSSQAPKLLFHYYDKDFNNEADTPDNFQSRRPNTSFCFLDIRSPGLGDTAMYLCATSRDLQIVPYGYTFGSGTRLTVV.